One and the same sample provided the 5 T cell receptor beta chains below, sequenced in a study of glioma-infiltrating T cells after dendritic cell vaccination. The table came from immunoSEQ multiplex PCR; TCRdb's copy has only in-frame clones and leaves some out. The sample includes roughly 80,000 clones, roughly 87% seen only once; the top ten take more than 2%. The time point is: after dendritic cell vaccination, including at tumor progression/relapse. This specimen was blood, taken after dendritic cell vaccination. These receptors all come from a human donor with glioblastoma.

This clone was observed a few times. CDR3 protein: CASSLVAGASYNEQFF. The CDR3 DNA reads TGTGCCAGCAGCTTAGTAGCGGGGGCTTCCTACAATGAGCAGTTCTTC. The chain uses TRBV7-9 and TRBJ2-1, with 9 bases that match TRBD2. The CDR3 sequence is 16 residues long. V trimming: 1 base; J trimming: 1 base; junction bases outside the gene matches: 2. The germline CDR1 and CDR2 sequences are SEHNR and FQNEAQ (reference sequence).

The chain has TRBV11-2 and TRBJ2-1; 9 bases agree with TRBD2. The CDR3 has 15 residues. The J segment lost 1 base and the V segment lost 3 bases, leaving 1 base of the junction unmatched. Germline assignment: CDR1 SGHAT and CDR2 FQNNGV. CDR3 sequence reads: CASSFLAGSYNEQFF. CDR3 bases: TGTGCCAGCAGCTTCCTAGCGGGGTCCTACAATGAGCAGTTCTTC.

The rearrangement links TRBV10-1 to TRBJ2-3; 10 bases are a match to TRBD1. The CDR3 is 14 residues long. Germline V gene data show CDR1 as WNHNN and CDR2 as SYGVQD (reference sequence). V gave up 5 bases and J gave up 3 bases; unmatched junction bases: 2. The DNA of the CDR3 is TGCGCCAGCAGTCGGACAGGGGGAACAGATACGCAGTATTTT. Translating gives CASSRTGGTDTQYF.

The chain has TRBV11-2 and TRBJ1-2, with D uncertain. CDR3 size: 12 residues. Trimming removed 5 bases at V and 4 bases at J, with 8 bases between. Germline V gene lookup returns CDR1 SGHAT and CDR2 FQNNGV. CDR3 amino acids: CASSPSFYGYTF. In DNA, the CDR3 is TGTGCCAGCAGCCCCTCGTTCTATGGCTACACCTTC.

The J gene is TRBJ2-7, the V gene TRBV27; 10 bases match TRBD1. The CDR3 runs to 15 residues. Per germline, CDR1 MNHEY and CDR2 SMNVEV (reference sequence). V dropped 3 bases and J dropped 0; count of bases not matched to a gene: 2. The CDR3 DNA reads TGTGCCAGCAGTTTTGGACAGGGGGGCTCCTACGAGCAGTACTTC. As protein: CASSFGQGGSYEQYF.